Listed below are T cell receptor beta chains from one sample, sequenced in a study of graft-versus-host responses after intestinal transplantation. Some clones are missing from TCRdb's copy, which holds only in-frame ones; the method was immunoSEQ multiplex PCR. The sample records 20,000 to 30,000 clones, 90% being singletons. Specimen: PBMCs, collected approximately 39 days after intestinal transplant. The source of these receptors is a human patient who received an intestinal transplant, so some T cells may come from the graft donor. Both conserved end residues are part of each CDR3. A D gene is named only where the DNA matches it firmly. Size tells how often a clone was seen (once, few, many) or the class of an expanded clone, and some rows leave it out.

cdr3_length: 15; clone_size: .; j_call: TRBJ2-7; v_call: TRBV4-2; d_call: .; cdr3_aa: CASSQDPGTTYEQYF; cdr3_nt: TGTGCCAGCAGCCAAGACCCAGGGACCACTTACGAGCAGTACTTC
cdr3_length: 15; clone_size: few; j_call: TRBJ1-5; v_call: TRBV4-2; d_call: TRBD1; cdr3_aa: CASSQVDRDNQPQHF; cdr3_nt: TGTGCCAGCAGCCAAGTGGACAGGGACAATCAGCCCCAGCATTTT
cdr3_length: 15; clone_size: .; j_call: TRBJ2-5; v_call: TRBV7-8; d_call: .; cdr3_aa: CASSLALLAGETQYF; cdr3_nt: TGTGCCAGCAGCTTAGCGCTACTAGCAGGGGAGACCCAGTACTTC
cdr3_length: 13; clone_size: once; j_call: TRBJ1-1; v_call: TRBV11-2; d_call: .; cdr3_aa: CATCPGIDTEAFF; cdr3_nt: TGTGCCACCTGTCCAGGAATCGACACTGAAGCTTTCTTT
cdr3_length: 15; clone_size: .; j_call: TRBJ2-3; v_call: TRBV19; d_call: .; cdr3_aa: CASSIFGVGTDTQYF; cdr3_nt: TGTGCCAGTAGTATATTTGGGGTTGGCACAGATACGCAGTATTTT
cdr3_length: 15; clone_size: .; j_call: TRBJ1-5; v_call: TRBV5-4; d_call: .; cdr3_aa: CASSVQGFGDQPQHF; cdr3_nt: TGTGCCAGCAGCGTGCAGGGGTTTGGCGATCAGCCCCAGCATTTT
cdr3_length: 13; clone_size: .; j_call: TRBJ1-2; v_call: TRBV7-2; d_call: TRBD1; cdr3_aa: CASSPGQGYGYTF; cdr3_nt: TGTGCCAGCAGCCCGGGACAGGGCTATGGCTACACCTTC
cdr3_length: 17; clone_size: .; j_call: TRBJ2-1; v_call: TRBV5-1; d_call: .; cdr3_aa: CASSLSGTFGSYNEQFF; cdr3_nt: TGCGCCAGCAGCTTAAGCGGGACATTCGGATCCTACAATGAGCAGTTCTTC
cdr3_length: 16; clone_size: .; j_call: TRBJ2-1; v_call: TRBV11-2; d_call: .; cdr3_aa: CASSLVDWGPGNEQFF; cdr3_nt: TGTGCCAGCAGCTTAGTGGATTGGGGGCCCGGCAATGAGCAGTTCTTC
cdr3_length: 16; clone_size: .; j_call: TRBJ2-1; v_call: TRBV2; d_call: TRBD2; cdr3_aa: CASSDPLAYGYNEQFF; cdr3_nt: TGTGCCAGCAGTGACCCACTAGCGTACGGGTACAATGAGCAGTTCTTC
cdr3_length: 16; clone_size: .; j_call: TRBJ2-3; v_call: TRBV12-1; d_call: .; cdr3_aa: CASSLAGGLVTDTQYF; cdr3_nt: TGTGCCAGCAGCCTAGCGGGAGGGCTCGTCACAGATACGCAGTATTTT
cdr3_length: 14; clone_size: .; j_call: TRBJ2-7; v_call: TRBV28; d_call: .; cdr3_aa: CASSSGVLSYEQYF; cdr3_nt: TGTGCCAGCAGTTCGGGAGTCCTATCCTACGAGCAGTACTTC